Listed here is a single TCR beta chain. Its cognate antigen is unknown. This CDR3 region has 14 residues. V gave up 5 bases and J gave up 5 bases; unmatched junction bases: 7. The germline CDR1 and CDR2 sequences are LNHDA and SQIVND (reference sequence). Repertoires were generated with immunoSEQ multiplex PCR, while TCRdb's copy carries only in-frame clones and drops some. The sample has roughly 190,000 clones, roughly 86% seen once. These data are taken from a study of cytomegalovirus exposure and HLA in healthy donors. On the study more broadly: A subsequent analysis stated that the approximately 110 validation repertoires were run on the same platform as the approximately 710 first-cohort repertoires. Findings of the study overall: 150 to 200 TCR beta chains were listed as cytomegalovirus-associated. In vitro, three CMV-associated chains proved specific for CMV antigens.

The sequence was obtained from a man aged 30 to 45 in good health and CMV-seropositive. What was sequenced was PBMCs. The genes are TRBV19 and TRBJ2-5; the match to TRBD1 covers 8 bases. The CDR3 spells CASSAIQGVETQYF. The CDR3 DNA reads TGTGCCAGTAGTGCGATACAGGGGGTTGAGACCCAGTACTTC.